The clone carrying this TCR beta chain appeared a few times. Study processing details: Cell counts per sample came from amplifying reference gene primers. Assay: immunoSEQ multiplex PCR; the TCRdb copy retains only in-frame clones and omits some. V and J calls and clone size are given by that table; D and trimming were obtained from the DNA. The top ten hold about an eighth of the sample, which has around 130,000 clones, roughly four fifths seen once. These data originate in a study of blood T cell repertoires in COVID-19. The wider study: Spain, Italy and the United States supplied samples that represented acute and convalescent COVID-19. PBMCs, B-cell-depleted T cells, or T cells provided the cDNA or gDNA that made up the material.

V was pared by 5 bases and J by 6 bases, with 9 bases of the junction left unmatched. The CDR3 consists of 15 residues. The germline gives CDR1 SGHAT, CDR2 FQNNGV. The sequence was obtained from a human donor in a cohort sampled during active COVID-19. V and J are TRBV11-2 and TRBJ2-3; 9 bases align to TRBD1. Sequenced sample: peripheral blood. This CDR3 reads CASSGDRVFSDTQYF. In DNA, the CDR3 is TGTGCCAGCAGCGGGGACAGGGTGTTTTCGGATACGCAGTATTTT.